One and the same sample provided the 17 T cell receptor beta chains below, sequenced in a study of Tregs in tolerant kidney transplant recipients. Repertoires were generated with immunoSEQ multiplex PCR, while TCRdb's copy carries only in-frame clones and drops some. The profile covers 200,000 to 300,000 clones, with about 80% appearing a single time and less than 0.75% taken by the ten largest. The sequenced sample consisted of CD4+ T cells from blood. These receptors all come from a human donor in good health.

This clone was detected once. This chain joins TRBV2 and TRBJ2-7; no firm D call. Per the germline V gene, CDR1 is SNHLY and CDR2 is FYNNEI. The CDR3 has 12 amino acids. V lost 4 bases, J lost 1 base, and 5 bases lay in between. CDR3 sequence (DNA): TGTGCCAGCAGTGGATTTTCCTACGAGCAGTACTTC. Translating it yields CASSGFSYEQYF.

The chain recombines TRBV6-5 with TRBJ1-1; D might be TRBD1 (6 bases). The CDR3 is 14 amino acids. V was shortened by 3 bases and J by 6 bases, with 14 bases between the two germline ends. The V gene's germline CDR1 is MNHEY and CDR2 SVGAGI. The DNA of the CDR3 is TGTGCCAGCAGTTATACCCCCGGGGGCCCTGAAGCTTTCTTT. Residues: CASSYTPGGPEAFF.

The rearrangement uses TRBV7-3 and TRBJ2-1; TRBD1 might be the D (6 bases). The germline V and J ends were trimmed by 0 bases and 0 bases, with 18 bases remaining between them. The length of the CDR3 is 19 residues. The germline V gene encodes CDR1 SGHTA and CDR2 FQGTGA. The CDR3 nucleotides are TGTGCCAGCAGCTTAACGCTTCCAGGGGAGAAAAGCTCCTACAATGAGCAGTTCTTC. Its protein is CASSLTLPGEKSSYNEQFF.

This clone was picked up one time. The CDR3 reads CASSAAGAFPYEQYF. CDR3 bases: TGTGCCAGCAGCGCTGCGGGGGCATTCCCCTACGAGCAGTACTTC. The rearrangement joins TRBV7-9 to TRBJ2-7; a weak D match, TRBD2 (7 bases). The germline V gene encodes CDR1 SEHNR and CDR2 FQNEAQ (reference sequence). V gave up 5 bases and J gave up 2 bases, with 16 bases separating them. The CDR3 consists of 15 residues.

V is TRBV5-4 and J is TRBJ2-1; 10 bases are a match to TRBD2. V lost 4 bases and J lost 7; bases outside the gene matches: 14. The germline V gene encodes CDR1 SGHNT and CDR2 YYREEE (reference sequence). CDR3 length equals 17 residues. The CDR3, as DNA: TGTGCCAGCAGCCTCTCGGTGCTAGCGGGAGTCAAGAATGAGCAGTTCTTC. Its protein is CASSLSVLAGVKNEQFF. Complete variable domain (other parts from reference TRBV5-4 and TRBJ2-1): ETGVTQSPTHLIKTRGQQVTLRCSSQSGHNTVSWYQQALGQGPQFIFQYYREEENGRGNFPPRFSGLQFPNYSSELNVNALELDDSALYLCASSLSVLAGVKNEQFFGPGTRLTVL.

The chain uses TRBV5-1 and TRBJ1-2; TRBD1 agrees at 9 bases. The CDR3 runs to 15 residues. Germline trimming cut 0 bases from V and 8 bases from J; bases unmatched to any gene: 8. CDR1 and CDR2 from the germline V gene are SGHRS and YFSETQ. CDR3 in amino acids: CASSLEGQGSGGYTF. CDR3 sequence (DNA): TGCGCCAGCAGCTTGGAAGGACAGGGGTCCGGGGGCTACACCTTC.

The chain employs TRBV4-1 and TRBJ1-2, with 8 bases fitting TRBD1. Germline V gene sequence: CDR1 MGHRA, CDR2 YSYEKL. Trimming at V came to 1 base and at J to 5 bases, leaving 9 bases not matched to a gene. This CDR3 has 16 residues. The CDR3 reads CASSQASTGANYGYTF. CDR3 coding DNA: TGCGCCAGCAGCCAAGCATCGACAGGGGCCAATTATGGCTACACCTTC.

The rearrangement links TRBV5-8 to TRBJ2-5; 8 nucleotides agree with TRBD1. This CDR3 spans 15 amino acids. Germline loops: CDR1 SGHTS, CDR2 YDEGEE. The trim removed 0 bases at V and 0 bases at J, leaving 1 base unmatched. CDR3 DNA: TGTGCCAGCAGCTTGGGACAGGGGTACCAAGAGACCCAGTACTTC. Protein product: CASSLGQGYQETQYF.

This clone has just one count. CDR3 sequence: CASSGDGSNQPQHF. The CDR3 DNA reads TGTGCCAGCAGCGGGGACGGTAGCAATCAGCCCCAGCATTTT. The chain recombines TRBV5-4 with TRBJ1-5; perhaps TRBD1 as D (5 bases). This CDR3 region has 14 residues. V lost 4 bases and J lost 0, with 8 bases in between. Germline loops: CDR1 SGHNT, CDR2 YYREEE (reference sequence).

This clone showed up just once. The V gene is TRBV18, the J gene TRBJ2-3; no clear D gene. The end of the DNA aligns better with TRBJ1-5, so the J call may be wrong. CDR1 is KGHSH and CDR2 is LQKENI in the germline V gene. This CDR3 comprises 15 residues. This CDR3 reads CASSPVGQSTDTQHF. CDR3 DNA sequence: TGTGCCAGCTCACCAGTAGGGCAGTCCACAGATACGCAGCATTTT.

The chain links TRBV21-1 to TRBJ1-5. TRBV21-1 is deemed a pseudogene. The CDR3 totals 16 residues. The CDR3 region is CASSITRGLGNQPQHF. The DNA of the CDR3 is TGTGCCAGCAGCATAACGAGAGGGCTCGGCAATCAGCCCCAGCATTTT.

The chain employs TRBV27 and TRBJ1-2, with D unclear. CDR1 MNHEY and CDR2 SMNVEV come from the germline V gene (reference sequence). The CDR3 length is 16 residues. V lost 5 bases to trimming and J lost 4 bases, with 20 bases between them. DNA of the CDR3: TGTGCCAGCAGTCCGCAACGGGTGCCGATCCTCTATGGCTACACCTTC. Translating it yields CASSPQRVPILYGYTF.

This chain uses TRBV4-1 with TRBJ2-7; 8 bases line up with TRBD1. CDR1 is MGHRA, CDR2 YSYEKL, per germline. This CDR3 has 18 residues. V dropped 1 base and J dropped 0; count of bases not matched to a gene: 11. The CDR3 nucleotides are TGCGCCAGCAGCCAAGGACAGGGGAAGAGTCGGAGCTCCTACGAGCAGTACTTC. It yields the protein CASSQGQGKSRSSYEQYF.

The J gene is TRBJ2-6, the V gene TRBV6-4; D call uncertain. The CDR3 has 16 amino acids. Looked up from germline, CDR1 is MRHNA and CDR2 is SNTAGT. The V and J ends lost 5 bases and 1 base respectively, with 12 bases between them. CDR3 loop: CASSTSPLSGANVLTF. CDR3 DNA sequence: TGTGCCAGCAGTACGTCCCCCCTATCTGGGGCCAACGTCCTGACTTTC.

The chain recombines TRBV30 with TRBJ2-4, with D possibly matching TRBD2 (7 bases). CDR3 size: 18 residues. V shed 1 base and J shed 0 bases, with 19 bases lying between them. Germline-derived CDR1 and CDR2 are GTSNPN and SVGIG (reference sequence). The CDR3 protein is CAWSDWGGLFLAKNIQYF. The CDR3, as DNA: TGTGCCTGGAGTGATTGGGGGGGCCTCTTTCTAGCCAAAAACATTCAGTACTTC.

This chain connects TRBV7-7 to TRBJ2-5; TRBD2 might be the D (7 bases). CDR3 size: 14 residues. Germline V lookup: CDR1 SSHAT, CDR2 FNYEAQ (reference sequence). Trimming left V 2 bases short and J 7 bases short, with 14 bases between. The chain's CDR3 is CASSLRGRGGTQYF. The DNA of the CDR3 is TGTGCCAGCAGCTTAAGGGGGAGGGGCGGGACCCAGTACTTC. Together with reference TRBV7-7 and TRBJ2-5, the CDR3 gives the full variable domain: GAGVSQSPRYKVTKRGQDVTLRCDPISSHATLYWYQQALGQGPEFLTYFNYEAQPDKSGLPSDRFSAERPEGSISTLTIQRTEQRDSAMYRCASSLRGRGGTQYFGPGTRLLVL.

A few counts support this clone. CDR3 residues: CASSDLWGGESYEQYF. The CDR3 DNA reads TGTGCCAGCAGCGACTTATGGGGGGGCGAGTCCTACGAGCAGTACTTC. V and J are TRBV11-3 and TRBJ2-7, with D possibly TRBD2 on 7 matching bases. This CDR3 has 16 amino acids. Per germline, CDR1 SGHNT and CDR2 YENEEA. Between the trimmed V and J ends, which lost 5 bases and 1 base, there was a span of 18 bases.